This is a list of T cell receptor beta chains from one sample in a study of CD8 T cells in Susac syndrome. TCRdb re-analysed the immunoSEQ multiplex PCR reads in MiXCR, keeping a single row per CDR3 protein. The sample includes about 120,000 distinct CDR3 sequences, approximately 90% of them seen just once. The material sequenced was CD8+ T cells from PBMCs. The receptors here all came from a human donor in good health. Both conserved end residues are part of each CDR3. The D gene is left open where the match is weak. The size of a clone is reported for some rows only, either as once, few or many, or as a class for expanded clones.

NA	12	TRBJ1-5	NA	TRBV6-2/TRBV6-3	TGTGCCAGCAGTCCCCTCCCCCAGCCCCAGCATTTT	CASSPLPQPQHF
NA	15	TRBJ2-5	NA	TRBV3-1	TGTGCCAGCAGCCAAGAGTTCCCTCGAGGAGAGACCCAGTACTTC	CASSQEFPRGETQYF
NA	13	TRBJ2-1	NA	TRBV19	TGTGCCAGTAATTCGGCAGGGGTTGGTGAGCAGTTCTTC	CASNSAGVGEQFF
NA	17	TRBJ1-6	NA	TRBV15	TGTGCCACCAGCAGAGGTGCCGTACACTCCTATAATTCACCCCTCCACTTT	CATSRGAVHSYNSPLHF
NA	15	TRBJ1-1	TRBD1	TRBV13	TGTGCCAGCAGCTCGGACAGGATTATGAACACTGAAGCTTTCTTT	CASSSDRIMNTEAFF
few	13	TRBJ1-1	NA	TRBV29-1	TGCAGCGTTGAAGGCCGGGGGAAAACTGAAGCTTTCTTT	CSVEGRGKTEAFF
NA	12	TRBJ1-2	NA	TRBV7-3	TGTGCCAGCAGCCCGTCAGGGGATGGCTACACCTTC	CASSPSGDGYTF
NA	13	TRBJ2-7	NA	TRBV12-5	TGTGCTAGTGGTTTGGCACGCGGGTACGAGCAGTACTTC	CASGLARGYEQYF
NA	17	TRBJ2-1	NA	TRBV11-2	TGTGCCAGCAGCTTAGAAACCCGCGTAGCCTCCTACAATGAGCAGTTCTTC	CASSLETRVASYNEQFF
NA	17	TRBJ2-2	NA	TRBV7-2	TGTGCCAGCACCAGCTTACGGGGGCAGGGCAACACCGGGGAGCTGTTTTTT	CASTSLRGQGNTGELFF
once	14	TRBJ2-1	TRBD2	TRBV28	TGTGCCAGCAGTTTAGCCGGGACTAGCAATGAGCAGTTCTTC	CASSLAGTSNEQFF
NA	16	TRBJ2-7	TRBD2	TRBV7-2	TGTGCCAGCAGCCTGGAGCGGGGGGGCCTGGATTACGAGCAGTACTTC	CASSLERGGLDYEQYF
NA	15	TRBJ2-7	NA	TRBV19	TGTGCCAGTAGTGCCGCCGTGGGTTGGACCTACGAGCAGTACTTC	CASSAAVGWTYEQYF
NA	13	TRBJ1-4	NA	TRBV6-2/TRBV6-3	TGTGCCAGCAGTTCCGTGGATAATGAAAAACTGTTTTTT	CASSSVDNEKLFF
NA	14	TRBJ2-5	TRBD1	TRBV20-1	TGCAGTGCTAGCCTGTTCAGGGGGAGAGAGACCCAGTACTTC	CSASLFRGRETQYF
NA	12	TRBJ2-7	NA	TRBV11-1	TGTGCCAGCAGCTTGACCAACTACGAGCAGTACTTC	CASSLTNYEQYF
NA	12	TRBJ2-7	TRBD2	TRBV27	TGTGCCAGCGCGGGGGGGCGGTACGAGCAGTACTTC	CASAGGRYEQYF
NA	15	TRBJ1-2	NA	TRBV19	TGTGCCAGTAGTACGGCGGGTGACGTGGTCTATGGCTACACCTTC	CASSTAGDVVYGYTF
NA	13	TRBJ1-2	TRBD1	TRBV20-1	TGCAGTGCTACCGGACAGGTTCCATATGGCTACACCTTC	CSATGQVPYGYTF
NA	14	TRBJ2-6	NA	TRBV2	TGTGCCAGCAATGACCCAGGGGGGGCCAACGTCCTGACTTTC	CASNDPGGANVLTF
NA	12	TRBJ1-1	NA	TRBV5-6	TGTGCCAGCAGCGTGGTGAGGACTGAAGCTTTCTTT	CASSVVRTEAFF
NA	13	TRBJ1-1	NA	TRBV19	TGTGCCAGTAGTTTCTCAGGGAACACTGAAGCTTTCTTT	CASSFSGNTEAFF
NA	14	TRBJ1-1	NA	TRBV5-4	TGTGCCAGCAGCTTGTCCGGGATGAACACTGAAGCTTTCTTT	CASSLSGMNTEAFF
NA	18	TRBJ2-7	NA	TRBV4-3	TGCGCCAGCAGCCAAGAACTGAGCGGGCGCGGATTACCTATCGAGCAGTACTTC	CASSQELSGRGLPIEQYF
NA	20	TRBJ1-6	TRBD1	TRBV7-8	TGTGCCAGCAGCTCCCCCCGGGACAGCGATCGGGGGTCCTATAATTCACCCCTCCACTTT	CASSSPRDSDRGSYNSPLHF
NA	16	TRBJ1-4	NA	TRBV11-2	TGTGCCAGCAGCGAACGGCCACAGGGACGCAATGAAAAACTGTTTTTT	CASSERPQGRNEKLFF
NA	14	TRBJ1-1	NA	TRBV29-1	TGCAGCGTTGTAGGAAAGGAGGTGAACACTGAAGCTTTCTTT	CSVVGKEVNTEAFF
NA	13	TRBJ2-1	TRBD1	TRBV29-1	TGCAGCGTTGGGAGGACAGGGTTGAATGAGCAGTTCTTC	CSVGRTGLNEQFF
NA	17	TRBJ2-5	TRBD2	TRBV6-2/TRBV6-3	TGTGCCAGCAGTTACTCTGGTCGGCTCCAGGGAGGGGAGACCCAGTACTTC	CASSYSGRLQGGETQYF